This TCR beta chain was obtained from a study of blood T cell repertoires in COVID-19. Original processing methods: Amplification from reference gene primers served as the basis for estimated nucleated cell counts. Data came from immunoSEQ multiplex PCR; TCRdb stores just in-frame clones and leaves some out. V and J calls and clone size follow that table, whereas D and trimming were derived from the DNA. The table includes 65,000 to 100,000 clones, approximately 80% detected once. Trimming removed 1 base at V and 12 bases at J, with 22 bases between. Germline V gene lookup returns CDR1 LNHDA and CDR2 SQIVND (reference sequence). The CDR3 has 16 amino acids.

This TCR was sampled from a woman aged 80 or older with acute or convalescent COVID-19. This sequence joins TRBV19 and TRBJ2-1, with D perhaps TRBD2 (7 bases). Sequencing was carried out using peripheral blood. CDR3 in DNA: TGTGCCAGTAGTATAGGTGGGACTACTATCCTAGGGGGGCAGTTCTTC. This translates into CASSIGGTTILGGQFF. The whole variable domain, filled in from reference TRBV19 and TRBJ2-1, reads DGGITQSPKYLFRKEGQNVTLSCEQNLNHDAMYWYRQDPGQGLRLIYYSQIVNDFQKGDIAEGYSVSREKKESFPLTVTSAQKNPTAFYLCASSIGGTTILGGQFFGPGTRLTVL.